This T cell receptor (beta chain) was retrieved from a study of T cells in Graves' hyperthyroidism and ophthalmopathy. The study's findings and limits: A 13 V-J model separated ophthalmopathy from stable hyperthyroidism.

Participants, patients aged 18 to 65, had newly diagnosed hyperthyroidism with a duration under 2 months. Each diagnosis drew on symptoms, thyroxine, TRAb, thyroid ultrasound and orbital computed tomography findings. This clonotype was picked up a small number of times. Its antigen is currently unknown. Authors of the study amplified TCR beta CDR3 regions from RNA transcripts. In the first-round RT-PCR of the TCR CDR3, the HTBI primer set was used. TCRdb independently ran MiXCR on the multiplex PCR reads; one entry per CDR3 protein. Seen here are nearly 750,000 distinct CDR3 sequences, 30% to 40% observed once, and the top ten hold less than 40%. The germline gives CDR1 MNHNY, CDR2 SVGAGI (reference sequence). Trimming removed 6 bases from V and 5 bases from J, with 16 bases in between. This CDR3 region has 14 residues.

The sample comprised blood. This sequence was found in a woman in her 40s with Graves' hyperthyroidism. The chain links TRBV6-6 to TRBJ1-2, with a tentative D call TRBD1 (6 bases). The CDR3 DNA follows: TGTGCCAGCAGCCCGGGGGCTGGAAGTTATGGCTACACCTTC. Translation: CASSPGAGSYGYTF.